Detailed here is one T cell receptor beta chain. This record belongs to a study of blood T cell repertoires in COVID-19. This table comes from immunoSEQ multiplex PCR, and its TCRdb copy is limited to in-frame clones, with some not included. The sample lists some 6,600 clones, roughly nine tenths occurring once. This CDR3 is 14 amino acids long. Looked up from germline, CDR1 is SGHRS and CDR2 is YFSETQ. V was clipped by 4 bases and J by 3 bases, with 11 bases between them. The V gene is TRBV5-1, the J gene TRBJ1-5; weak D call: TRBD1 (5 bases). This sequence originates from a human donor in a cohort sampled during active COVID-19. The donor label of this sample is uncertain. The sequencing input was peripheral blood. For the CDR3, the DNA is TGCGCCAGCAGCGGCGGGGACCCCAATCAGCCCCAGCATTTT. Encoded protein: CASSGGDPNQPQHF.